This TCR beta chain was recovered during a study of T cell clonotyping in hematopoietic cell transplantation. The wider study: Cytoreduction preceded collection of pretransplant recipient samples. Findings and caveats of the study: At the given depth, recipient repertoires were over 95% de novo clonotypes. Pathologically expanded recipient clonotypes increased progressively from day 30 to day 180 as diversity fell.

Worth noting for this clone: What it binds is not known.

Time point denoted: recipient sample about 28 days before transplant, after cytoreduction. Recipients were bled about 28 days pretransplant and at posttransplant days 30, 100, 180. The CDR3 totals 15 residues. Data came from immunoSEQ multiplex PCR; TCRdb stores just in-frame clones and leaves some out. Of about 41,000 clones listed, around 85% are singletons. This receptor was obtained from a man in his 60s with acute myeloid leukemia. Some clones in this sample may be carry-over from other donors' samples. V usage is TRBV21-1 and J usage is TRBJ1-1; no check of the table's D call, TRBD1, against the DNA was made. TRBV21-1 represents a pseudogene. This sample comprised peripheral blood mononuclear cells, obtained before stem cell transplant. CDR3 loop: CASSKGTGEDTEAFF. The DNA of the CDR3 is TGTGCCAGCAGCAAAGGGACAGGGGAGGACACTGAAGCTTTCTTT.